The 18 T cell receptor beta chains reported below all come from one sample, sequenced in a study of cytomegalovirus exposure and HLA in healthy donors. Only in-frame clones appear in the TCRdb table, and some are missing; sequencing was by immunoSEQ multiplex PCR. Found here are about 170,000 clones, approximately 89% of them singletons; the top ten hold 4% to 4.5%. The sequencing sample was made of PBMCs. These receptors were obtained from a young man in good health and CMV-seropositive.

This clone was detected only a few times. Additional DNA sequences in this sample encode the identical CDR3. V usage is TRBV5-1 and J usage is TRBJ2-6, with TRBD1 identical over 10 bases. Germline CDR1 is SGHRS and CDR2 is YFSETQ. Trimming at V came to 0 bases and at J to 0 bases, leaving 6 bases not matched to a gene. CDR3 size: 19 residues. CDR3 amino acids: CASSLGTGGSLSGANVLTF. The CDR3 DNA follows: TGCGCCAGCAGCTTGGGGACAGGGGGGTCTCTCTCTGGGGCCAACGTCCTGACTTTC.

The V and J genes are TRBV7-8 and TRBJ2-7; 8 nucleotides line up with TRBD1. Germline CDR1 reads SGHVS; CDR2 reads FQNEAQ. The CDR3 covers 14 residues. With V trimmed by 5 bases and J by 3 bases, 6 bases remained unmatched. CDR3 loop: CASSHRDRYYEQYF. The CDR3, as DNA: TGTGCCAGCAGCCACCGGGACAGGTACTACGAGCAGTACTTC.

This chain uses TRBV18 with TRBJ1-2; maybe TRBD1 (6 bases). There are 14 residues in the CDR3. V was shortened by 3 bases and J by 4 bases, with 12 bases between the two germline ends. Per germline, CDR1 KGHSH and CDR2 LQKENI. CDR3 residues: CASSPSGQSYGYTF. The CDR3 nucleotides read TGTGCCAGCTCACCCTCGGGACAAAGCTATGGCTACACCTTC. Full variable domain (rest looked up from reference TRBV18 and TRBJ1-2): NAGVMQNPRHLVRRRGQEARLRCSPMKGHSHVYWYRQLPEEGLKFMVYLQKENIIDESGMPKERFSAEFPKEGPSILRIQQVVRGDSAAYFCASSPSGQSYGYTFGSGTRLTVV.

J is TRBJ1-2 and V is TRBV6-5; 11 bases agree with TRBD1. Unmatched junction bases numbered 6, after V lost 0 bases and J lost 12 bases. Per germline, CDR1 MNHEY and CDR2 SVGAGI. The CDR3 contains 14 residues. The CDR3 spells CASSYSQGQGGHTF. The CDR3, as DNA: TGTGCCAGCAGTTACTCTCAGGGACAGGGGGGCCACACCTTC.

This chain uses TRBV29-1 with TRBJ2-5; D call uncertain. Germline-derived CDR1 and CDR2 are SQVTM and ANQGSEA. The V end was cut by 3 bases, the J end by 4 bases, with 6 bases between. The CDR3 runs to 11 residues. For the CDR3, the DNA is TGCAGCGTTGATTTATCAGAGACCCAGTACTTC. Residues: CSVDLSETQYF. The entire variable domain, with the rest obtained from reference TRBV29-1 and TRBJ2-5, is as follows: SAVISQKPSRDICQRGTSLTIQCQVDSQVTMMFWYRQQPGQSLTLIATANQGSEATYESGFVIDKFPISRPNLTFSTLTVSNMSPEDSSIYLCSVDLSETQYFGPGTRLLVL.

This chain joins TRBV14 and TRBJ2-1; 7 nucleotides line up with TRBD1. The CDR3 totals 17 residues. Germline trimming cut 2 bases from V and 2 bases from J; bases unmatched to any gene: 9. From germline, CDR1 is SGHDN and CDR2 FVKESK. CDR3 loop: CASSQWPSGQAYNEQFF. CDR3 in DNA: TGTGCCAGCAGCCAATGGCCCAGCGGACAGGCCTACAATGAGCAGTTCTTC.

The chain is built from TRBV28 and TRBJ2-5, with D possibly TRBD2 on 6 matching bases. This CDR3 has 14 residues. Germline V gene data show CDR1 as MDHEN and CDR2 as SYDVKM. Trimming stripped 6 bases from V and 4 bases from J, with 15 bases between. DNA for the CDR3: TGTGCCAGCAGACCGGGCGGGAAGGGAGAGACCCAGTACTTC. Its translation is CASRPGGKGETQYF.

J is TRBJ2-7 and V is TRBV4-1; 12 nucleotides line up with TRBD2. The germline gives CDR1 MGHRA, CDR2 YSYEKL. The junction had 1 base not matched to a gene; V was cut back by 0 bases and J by 4 bases. There are 15 residues in the CDR3. The CDR3 DNA follows: TGCGCCAGCAGCCAAGATCTAGCGGGAGGGTACGAGCAGTACTTC. It translates to CASSQDLAGGYEQYF.

The chain combines TRBV9 with TRBJ2-2; the D gene is possibly TRBD2 (6 bases). Germline V CDR1 and CDR2: SGDLS, YYNGEE. The CDR3 has 14 amino acids. Between the trimmed V and J ends, which lost 2 bases and 4 bases, there was a span of 9 bases. In DNA form, the CDR3 reads TGTGCCAGCAGCGTGACTAGGTCCACCGGGGAGCTGTTTTTT. It yields the protein CASSVTRSTGELFF.

This chain uses TRBV18 with TRBJ2-3, with D perhaps matching TRBD2 (7 bases). CDR1 and CDR2 (germline): KGHSH, LQKENI. The CDR3 covers 17 residues. V was shortened by 3 bases and J by 0 bases, with 16 bases between the two germline ends. CDR3 DNA sequence: TGTGCCAGCTCACCGACAAGGGGGGGGCTGAGCACAGATACGCAGTATTTT. It translates to CASSPTRGGLSTDTQYF. Based on the CDR3 plus reference TRBV18 and TRBJ2-3, the full variable domain is NAGVMQNPRHLVRRRGQEARLRCSPMKGHSHVYWYRQLPEEGLKFMVYLQKENIIDESGMPKERFSAEFPKEGPSILRIQQVVRGDSAAYFCASSPTRGGLSTDTQYFGPGTRLTVL.

The chain is built from TRBV5-6 and TRBJ2-7; 9 nucleotides match TRBD1. Germline V gene lookup returns CDR1 SGHDT and CDR2 YYEEEE. The junction had 5 bases not matched to a gene; V was cut back by 5 bases and J by 5 bases. The CDR3 is 13 amino acids. CDR3 sequence reads: CASSENRGHEQYF. In nucleotides, the CDR3 is TGTGCCAGCAGTGAAAACAGGGGGCACGAGCAGTACTTC.

The rearrangement links TRBV15 to TRBJ2-5, with 13 bases that match TRBD2. This CDR3 region has 16 residues. CDR1 is LNHNV, CDR2 YYDKDF, per germline (reference sequence). V trimming: 5 bases; J trimming: 3 bases; junction bases outside the gene matches: 6. As DNA, the CDR3 is TGTGCCACCAGCGCCTGGACTAGCGGGAGTAAAGAGACCCAGTACTTC. Translated: CATSAWTSGSKETQYF. Using reference TRBV15 and TRBJ2-5 for the parts outside the CDR3, the full variable domain is DAMVIQNPRYQVTQFGKPVTLSCSQTLNHNVMYWYQQKSSQAPKLLFHYYDKDFNNEADTPDNFQSRRPNTSFCFLDIRSPGLGDTAMYLCATSAWTSGSKETQYFGPGTRLLVL.

This clone has only a few counts. V usage is TRBV2 and J usage is TRBJ1-2; D unresolved. Germline V gene sequence: CDR1 SNHLY, CDR2 FYNNEI. V lost 7 bases to trimming and J lost 5 bases, with 8 bases between them. The CDR3 is 11 amino acids. CDR3 protein: CASTGGYGYTF. For the CDR3, the DNA is TGTGCCAGCACGGGAGGGTATGGCTACACCTTC.

The chain is built from TRBV5-4 and TRBJ2-7; 8 nucleotides match TRBD1. With V trimmed by 4 bases and J by 5 bases, 11 bases remained unmatched. CDR1 SGHNT and CDR2 YYREEE come from the germline V gene (reference sequence). CDR3 length equals 15 residues. CDR3 nucleotides: TGTGCCAGCAGCAACTCCGACAGGGGAGACCACGAGCAGTACTTC. Encoded protein: CASSNSDRGDHEQYF.

The rearrangement joins TRBV27 to TRBJ2-7; tentatively, D is TRBD1 (5 bases). The V gene lost 8 bases and the J gene lost 1 base, with 15 bases spanning the gap. The CDR3 loop spans 14 amino acids. From germline, CDR1 is MNHEY and CDR2 SMNVEV (reference sequence). CDR3 nucleotide sequence: TGTGCCAGCCAAGGCAGGGATGTTTCCTACGAGCAGTACTTC. Its protein product is CASQGRDVSYEQYF.

The J gene is TRBJ2-2, the V gene TRBV28; the match to TRBD2 covers 8 bases. The CDR3 has 15 amino acids. From germline, CDR1 is MDHEN and CDR2 SYDVKM. V lost 1 base and J lost 7; bases outside the gene matches: 5. CDR3 DNA sequence: TGTGCCAGCAGTTTATCAAGCGGGAGTTTCGGGGAGCTGTTTTTT. Amino acids: CASSLSSGSFGELFF.

V gene TRBV29-1 combines with J gene TRBJ2-7; possible D gene TRBD1, 5 bases. The CDR3 has 12 residues. From germline, CDR1 is SQVTM and CDR2 ANQGSEA. V was trimmed by 4 bases and J by 3 bases, leaving 10 bases between them. The CDR3 DNA is TGCAGCGTTGCCAGGGTGAACTACGAGCAGTACTTC. Translating it yields CSVARVNYEQYF.

This sequence joins TRBV30 and TRBJ1-1, with D possibly matching TRBD1 (6 bases). This CDR3 contains 14 residues. With 0 bases removed from V and 12 bases from J, the gap between germline ends came to 20 bases. Germline V gives CDR1 GTSNPN, CDR2 SVGIG (reference sequence). The CDR3 is CAWSVPGGLGSTFF. CDR3 DNA: TGTGCCTGGAGTGTACCGGGGGGGCTCGGGTCGACTTTCTTT.